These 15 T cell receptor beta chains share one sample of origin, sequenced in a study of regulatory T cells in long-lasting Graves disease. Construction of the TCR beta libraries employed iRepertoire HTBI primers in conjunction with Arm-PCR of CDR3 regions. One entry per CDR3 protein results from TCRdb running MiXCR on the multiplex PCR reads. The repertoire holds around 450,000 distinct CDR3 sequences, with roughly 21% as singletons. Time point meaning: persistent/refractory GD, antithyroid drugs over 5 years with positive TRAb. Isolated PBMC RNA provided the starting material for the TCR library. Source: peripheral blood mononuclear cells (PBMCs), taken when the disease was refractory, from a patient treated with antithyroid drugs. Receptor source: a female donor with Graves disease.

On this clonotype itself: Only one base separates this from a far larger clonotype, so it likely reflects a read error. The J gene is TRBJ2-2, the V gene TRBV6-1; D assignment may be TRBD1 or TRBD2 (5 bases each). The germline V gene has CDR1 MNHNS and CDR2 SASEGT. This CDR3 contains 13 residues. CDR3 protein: CGSRVTGTGELFF. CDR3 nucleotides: TGTGGCAGCAGGGTCACGGGGACCGGGGAGCTGTTTTTT.

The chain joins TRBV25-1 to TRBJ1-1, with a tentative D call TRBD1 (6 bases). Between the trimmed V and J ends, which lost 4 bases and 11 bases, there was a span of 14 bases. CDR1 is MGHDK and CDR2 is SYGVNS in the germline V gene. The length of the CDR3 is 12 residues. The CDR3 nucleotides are TGTGCCAGCAGTGGACCAACAGGGCTGGCTTTCTTT. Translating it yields CASSGPTGLAFF.

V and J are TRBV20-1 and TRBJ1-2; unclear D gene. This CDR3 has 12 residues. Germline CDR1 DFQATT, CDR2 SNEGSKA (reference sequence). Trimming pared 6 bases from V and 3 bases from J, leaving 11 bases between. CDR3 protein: CSALTGYYGYTF. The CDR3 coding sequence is TGCAGTGCCCTAACGGGCTACTATGGCTACACCTTC.

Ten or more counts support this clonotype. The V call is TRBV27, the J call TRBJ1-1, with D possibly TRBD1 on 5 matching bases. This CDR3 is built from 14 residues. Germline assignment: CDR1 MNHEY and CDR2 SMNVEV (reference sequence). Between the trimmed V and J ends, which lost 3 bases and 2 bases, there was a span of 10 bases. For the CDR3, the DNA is TGTGCCAGCAGTTTCAGGGACCTAAACACTGAAGCTTTCTTT. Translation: CASSFRDLNTEAFF.

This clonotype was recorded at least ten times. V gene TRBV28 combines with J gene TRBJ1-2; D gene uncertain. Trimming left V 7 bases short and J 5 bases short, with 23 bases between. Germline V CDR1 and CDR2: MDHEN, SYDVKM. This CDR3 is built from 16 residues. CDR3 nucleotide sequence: TGTGCCAGCAACCCCCTGAGCGGGCTGAGAGATTATGGCTACACCTTC. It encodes CASNPLSGLRDYGYTF.

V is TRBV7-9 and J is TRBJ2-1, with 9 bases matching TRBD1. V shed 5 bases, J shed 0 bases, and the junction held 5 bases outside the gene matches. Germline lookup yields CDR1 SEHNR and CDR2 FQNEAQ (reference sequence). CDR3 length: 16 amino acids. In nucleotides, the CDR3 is TGTGCCAGCAGCGAAGCGACAGGGGGCTCCTACAATGAGCAGTTCTTC. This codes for CASSEATGGSYNEQFF.

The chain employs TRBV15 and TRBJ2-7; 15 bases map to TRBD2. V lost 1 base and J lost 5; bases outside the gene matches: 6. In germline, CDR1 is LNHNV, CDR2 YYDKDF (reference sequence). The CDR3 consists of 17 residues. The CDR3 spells CATSRVGLAGGPNEQYF. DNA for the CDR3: TGTGCCACCAGCAGAGTCGGACTAGCGGGAGGGCCTAACGAGCAGTACTTC. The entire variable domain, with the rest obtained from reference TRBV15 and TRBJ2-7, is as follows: DAMVIQNPRYQVTQFGKPVTLSCSQTLNHNVMYWYQQKSSQAPKLLFHYYDKDFNNEADTPDNFQSRRPNTSFCFLDIRSPGLGDTAMYLCATSRVGLAGGPNEQYFGPGTRLTVT.

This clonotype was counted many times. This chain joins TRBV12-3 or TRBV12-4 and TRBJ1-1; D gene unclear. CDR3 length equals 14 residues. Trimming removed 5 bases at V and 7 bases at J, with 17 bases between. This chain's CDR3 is CASSVTAGVYEAFF. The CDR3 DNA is TGTGCCAGCAGTGTGACCGCCGGAGTATATGAAGCTTTCTTT.

Here the CDR3 DNA reads TGCAGCGTTGACAGAGGCCTGGGTGCCTACAATGAGCAGTTCTTC. Protein sequence: CSVDRGLGAYNEQFF. V is TRBV29-1 and J is TRBJ2-1; unclear D gene. Germline CDR1 SQVTM, CDR2 ANQGSEA. Trimming removed 3 bases from V and 2 bases from J, with 14 bases in between. This CDR3 has 15 amino acids.

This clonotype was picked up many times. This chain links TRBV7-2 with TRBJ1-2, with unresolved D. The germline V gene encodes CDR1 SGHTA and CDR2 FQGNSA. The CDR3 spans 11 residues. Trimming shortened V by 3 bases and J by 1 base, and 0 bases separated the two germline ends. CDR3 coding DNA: TGTGCCAGCAGCTTTAACTATGGCTACACCTTC. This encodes CASSFNYGYTF.

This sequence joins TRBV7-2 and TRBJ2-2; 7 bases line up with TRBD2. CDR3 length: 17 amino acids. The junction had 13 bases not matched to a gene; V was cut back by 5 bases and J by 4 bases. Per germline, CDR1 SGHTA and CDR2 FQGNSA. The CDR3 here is CASSGRVGLDITGELFF. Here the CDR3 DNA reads TGTGCCAGCAGCGGGAGGGTTGGACTAGACATCACCGGGGAGCTGTTTTTT.

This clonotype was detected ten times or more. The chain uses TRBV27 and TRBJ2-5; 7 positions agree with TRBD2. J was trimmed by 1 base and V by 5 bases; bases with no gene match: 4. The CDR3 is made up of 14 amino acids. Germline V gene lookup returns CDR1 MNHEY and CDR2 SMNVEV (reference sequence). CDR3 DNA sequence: TGTGCCAGCAGTGGGGACTATCCCCAAGAGACCCAGTACTTC. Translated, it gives CASSGDYPQETQYF.

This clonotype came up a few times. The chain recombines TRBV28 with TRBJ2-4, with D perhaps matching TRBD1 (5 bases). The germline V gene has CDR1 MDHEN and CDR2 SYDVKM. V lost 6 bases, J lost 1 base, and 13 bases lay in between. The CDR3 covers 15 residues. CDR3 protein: CASRQYKGAKNIQYF. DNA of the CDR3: TGTGCCAGCAGGCAGTACAAGGGGGCCAAAAACATTCAGTACTTC.

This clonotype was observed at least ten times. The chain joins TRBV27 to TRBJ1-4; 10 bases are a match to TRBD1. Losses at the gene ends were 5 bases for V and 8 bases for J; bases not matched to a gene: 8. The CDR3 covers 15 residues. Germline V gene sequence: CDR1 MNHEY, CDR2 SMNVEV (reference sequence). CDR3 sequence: CASSATGGFGEKLFF. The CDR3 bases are TGTGCCAGCAGTGCGACAGGGGGCTTTGGAGAAAAACTGTTTTTT.

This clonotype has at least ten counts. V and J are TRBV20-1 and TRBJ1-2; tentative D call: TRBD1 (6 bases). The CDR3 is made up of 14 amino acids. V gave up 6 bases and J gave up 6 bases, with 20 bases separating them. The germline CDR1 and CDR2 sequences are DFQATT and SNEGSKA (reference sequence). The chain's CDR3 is CSAGRKQGWNGYTF. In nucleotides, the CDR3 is TGCAGTGCGGGCCGGAAACAGGGTTGGAATGGCTACACCTTC.